This entry concerns a single T cell receptor beta chain. This sample is part of a study of sequential checkpoint blockade in melanoma. Study context: First-line arms were nivolumab then ipilimumab, or the reverse, randomized 1:1. After both sequences, patients received maintenance nivolumab.

Using immunoSEQ multiplex PCR, the repertoire was profiled, and TCRdb retains in-frame clones only, with some absent. The data show 34,000 or so clones, roughly 84% seen once. The ends were cut back, 4 bases at V and 5 bases at J, with 9 bases in the middle. The germline V gene encodes CDR1 SGHNT and CDR2 YYREEE (reference sequence). This CDR3 is 12 amino acids long. The treatment denotes: randomized to nivolumab then ipilimumab (arm A) or the reverse (arm B). No patient had prior DNA-damaging chemotherapy. Sorted cells were live CD3+CD8+, lacking CD19 and CD56, from PBMCs. This sample comprised CD8+ T cells sorted from blood (inferred from file names), obtained from a patient given nivolumab and ipilimumab in sequence. This receptor was identified in a human donor with melanoma. This chain uses TRBV5-4 with TRBJ1-1, with a possible D match to TRBD1 (5 bases). The CDR3 nucleotides read TGTGCCAGCAGCCGGGGGGGAACTGAAGCTTTCTTT. Its protein product is CASSRGGTEAFF.